This T cell receptor beta chain was identified in a study of T cell responses to AZD1222 COVID-19 vaccine (dated by TCRdb to the early 2020s). Context from the whole study: AZD1222 recipients given second doses at about 4 weeks or at about 12 weeks were pooled, since spike-specific TCR depth and breadth were not found to differ between the two schedules. A total of 230 to 250 trial participants underwent TCR sequencing, of whom some 200 had received two doses of AZD1222 and approximately 25 had received two doses of the MenACWY control vaccine. Trial participants were enrolled by age into subgroups of 18-55, 56-69 and 70-plus years, and roughly 160, 29 and 62 TCR-sequenced participants, respectively, were included in these subgroups. The study at large found these results: The vaccine-associated CD4 TCRs covered the entire spike protein, and the dominant responses fell in regions 160-218 and 743-854. Epitopes outside the regions mutated in the B.1.351 and B.1.1.7 variants were reportedly recognized by nearly half of the unique spike-specific TCRs. Conclusions about previously exposed vaccinees are limited because only a handful of AZD1222 recipients were SARS-CoV-2 seropositive at baseline. Because no day 14 peak-response samples were available, repertoires were characterized only after the peak T cell response. Most participants were white British and females outnumbered males, and the authors suggested that clonal diversity may have been underestimated. After two AZD1222 doses, spike-specific TCR breadth and depth were significantly higher than at day 0 and than in MenACWY recipients. The 56-69-year group was small, and its depth increase did not reach significance, likely because of low power.

The CDR3 regions of human TCRbeta chains were analyzed by immunosequencing. Concerning the study's data processing: Repertoire TCRs were matched against a reference library of SARS-CoV-2-specific TCRs generated with the MIRA antigen-specificity platform. Breadth was defined as the fraction of unique TCRs that were SARS-CoV-2-associated, and depth was defined as the fraction of total T cells that were SARS-CoV-2-associated. Using the MIRA data, each spike-specific TCR was mapped to the spike region that the TCR reacts to and placed in a CD4 or CD8 class. Log10-transformed breadth and depth values were compared by one-way ANOVA with Sidak's multiple comparisons tests. Sourced from immuneACCESS, this table was stored by TCRdb with only in-frame sequences that have V and J called. A share of the clones is absent; for the studies checked, an unresolved V gene accounts for under half, and the remainder has no known explanation. That table gives V, J and clone size, and the DNA gave D and trimming. Counted in this sample were about 150,000 clones; 90% to 95% of them appeared once. The ten largest clones represent 5% of the sample.

V is cut by 2 bases and J by 9 bases, and the space between the germline ends is 17 bases. Based on the germline V gene, the CDR1 and CDR2 sequences are MDHEN and SYDVKM. There are 15 amino acids in the CDR3, from cysteine to phenylalanine inclusive. CDR3 DNA only is kept here, 45 bases in frame from base 1. To note about this clone: Its antigen specificity is not known. No much larger clone exists at a distance of one base, and base qualities are not known.

The intended sense of this specimen's time point label: baseline before first vaccination. Samples from vaccinated people were obtained from the UK trials COV001 and COV002, which included a single-blind randomized controlled phase 2/3 trial of AZD1222 (ChAdOx1 nCoV-19) in healthy adults. For TCRbeta chain sequencing, PBMC samples from trial participants were taken at day 0 and at day 28 after the second dose. Recombination connected TRBV28 to TRBJ2-1; TRBD2 is a weak D gene call, 5 bases matching. The sequence came from an adult in good health. The sample in question was peripheral blood, obtained on day 0 of AZD1222 vaccination. The CDR3 protein sequence reads: CASSLRGWAISEQFF. The DNA sequence reads TGTGCCAGCAGTTTACGAGGGTGGGCGATAAGTGAGCAGTTCTTC.